Presented here are 8 T cell receptor beta chains from one specimen sequenced in a study of cytomegalovirus exposure and HLA in healthy donors. Primers for the PCR totalled 60 Vbeta and 13 Jbeta. Only in-frame clones appear in the TCRdb table, and some are missing; sequencing was by immunoSEQ multiplex PCR. The table shows about 200,000 clones, with approximately 80% occurring only once. The sample consisted of PBMCs. The origin of the receptors is a woman aged 25 to 39 in good health and CMV-seronegative.

V gene TRBV5-1 combines with J gene TRBJ2-3; 8 nucleotides agree with TRBD2. The CDR3 runs to 15 residues. Looked up from germline, CDR1 is SGHRS and CDR2 is YFSETQ. The junction had 9 bases not matched to a gene; V was cut back by 4 bases and J by 5 bases. CDR3 in DNA: TGCGCCAGCAGCATTAACGGGGGGGCTTTAGATACGCAGTATTTT. This sequence encodes CASSINGGALDTQYF.

The V and J genes are TRBV27 and TRBJ1-1, with a tentative D call TRBD1 (5 bases). V shed 2 bases and J shed 4 bases, with 17 bases lying between them. This CDR3 is 16 amino acids long. Germline V lookup: CDR1 MNHEY, CDR2 SMNVEV (reference sequence). The CDR3 nucleotides read TGTGCCAGCAGTTTAGGTTCCGGGACTTTGATCACTGAAGCTTTCTTT. It is translated as CASSLGSGTLITEAFF.

J is TRBJ2-7 and V is TRBV28, with 11 bases matching TRBD2. The V segment lost 5 bases and the J segment 0 bases; nucleotides outside the gene matches: 9. This CDR3 is 17 amino acids long. In germline, CDR1 is MDHEN, CDR2 SYDVKM. CDR3 in amino acids: CASSDPGLAVPSYEQYF. The DNA of the CDR3 is TGTGCCAGCAGTGATCCGGGACTAGCGGTTCCCTCCTACGAGCAGTACTTC.

This chain connects TRBV5-1 to TRBJ2-7; D is unresolved. Germline-derived CDR1 and CDR2 are SGHRS and YFSETQ. V shed 3 bases and J shed 7 bases, with 17 bases lying between them. The CDR3 runs 14 residues. The DNA for the CDR3 is TGCGCCAGCAGCTCCCAAATACCGACCGGGGAGCAGTACTTC. Amino acid sequence: CASSSQIPTGEQYF.

The chain carries TRBV5-1 and TRBJ2-2, with TRBD1 matching over 11 bases. This CDR3 contains 17 residues. Germline-derived CDR1 and CDR2 are SGHRS and YFSETQ. After removal of 1 base from V and 4 bases from J, the junction contained 6 bases not matched to a gene. CDR3: CASSLYPGTGGTGELFF. CDR3 coding DNA: TGCGCCAGCAGCTTGTACCCCGGGACAGGGGGCACCGGGGAGCTGTTTTTT.

The chain joins TRBV28 to TRBJ2-7; weak D call: TRBD2 (5 bases). V was trimmed by 5 bases and J by 3 bases, leaving 20 bases between them. Germline CDR1 and CDR2: MDHEN and SYDVKM. The CDR3 covers 16 residues. CDR3 sequence (DNA): TGTGCCAGCAGTGATACTTTCGCGGGCAAAGGCTACGAGCAGTACTTC. It encodes CASSDTFAGKGYEQYF.

The chain is built from TRBV12-5 and TRBJ1-3; TRBD1 agrees at 9 bases. With V trimmed by 1 base and J by 4 bases, 2 bases remained unmatched. The CDR3 runs 15 residues. Per germline, CDR1 LGHNT and CDR2 FRNRAP. CDR3 amino acids: CASGLGTGVGNTIYF. The CDR3 DNA sequence: TGTGCTAGTGGTTTGGGGACAGGGGTCGGAAACACCATATATTTT.

The chain combines TRBV5-1 with TRBJ1-6, with TRBD1 matching 12 bases. The length of the CDR3 is 16 residues. Trimming at V came to 0 bases and at J to 9 bases, leaving 4 bases not matched to a gene. CDR1 SGHRS and CDR2 YFSETQ come from the germline V gene. The CDR3 DNA reads TGCGCCAGCAGCTTGGCTGGGACAGGGGGCGGTTCACCCCTCCACTTT. This sequence encodes CASSLAGTGGGSPLHF.